This TCR beta chain was sequenced for a study of cytomegalovirus exposure and HLA in healthy donors. The study ran its PCR with 60 Vbeta and 13 Jbeta primers. Clones were read by immunoSEQ multiplex PCR, and TCRdb kept only the in-frame ones, dropping some. This table has 150,000 to 200,000 clones, roughly 84% appearing once. CDR3 length: 15 residues. V shed 7 bases, J shed 4 bases, and the junction held 10 bases outside the gene matches. Germline V gives CDR1 MDHEN, CDR2 SYDVKM. The sequence came from a boy aged 5-17 years in good health and CMV-seronegative. The sequenced sample consisted of PBMCs. The chain is built from TRBV28 and TRBJ2-7; 10 bases fit TRBD1. The CDR3 reads CASITGGQGFYEQYF. CDR3 DNA sequence: TGTGCCAGCATCACTGGGGGACAGGGGTTTTACGAGCAGTACTTC.